One sample yielded the 5 T cell receptor beta chains listed below, sequenced in a study of T cell changes during pregnancy in multiple sclerosis. The repertoire was sequenced with immunoSEQ multiplex PCR; TCRdb's copy has only in-frame clones and lacks some. In the table there are tens of thousands of clones, approximately 92% of which are singletons. Sequencing used peripheral blood, obtained in the third trimester of pregnancy. The receptors were gathered from a female donor in good health, enrolled as a control in a pregnancy study.

The chain recombines TRBV29-1 with TRBJ2-2; 14 bases agree with TRBD2. CDR1 is SQVTM, CDR2 ANQGSEA, per germline. The CDR3 runs to 15 residues. J was trimmed by 7 bases and V by 7 bases; bases with no gene match: 8. The CDR3 coding sequence is TGCAGCGCAGAGGGACTAGCGGGAGATAGCGGGGAGCTGTTTTTT. Translated, it gives CSAEGLAGDSGELFF.

The genes are TRBV4-1 and TRBJ2-7, with D unclear. V lost 0 bases and J 3 bases, leaving 15 bases between the germline ends. CDR1 is MGHRA, CDR2 YSYEKL, per germline. The CDR3 runs to 16 residues. The CDR3 protein is CASSQDNRAFNYEQYF. The CDR3 nucleotides are TGCGCCAGCAGCCAAGATAATCGTGCGTTCAACTACGAGCAGTACTTC.

The CDR3 coding sequence is TGTGCCAGCAGCCCCCCGGGACAGGGGGCTTATGGCTACGAGCAGTACTTC. Protein: CASSPPGQGAYGYEQYF. V gene TRBV27 combines with J gene TRBJ2-7, with 12 bases matching TRBD1. J lost 3 bases, V lost 6 bases, and 12 bases had no gene match. Germline V gene data show CDR1 as MNHEY and CDR2 as SMNVEV (reference sequence). The CDR3 length is 17 residues.

The V call is TRBV30, the J call TRBJ2-3, with D perhaps TRBD2 (7 bases). This CDR3 has 15 amino acids. The germline gives CDR1 GTSNPN, CDR2 SVGIG (reference sequence). Deletions cut 4 bases from V and 1 base from J, with 15 bases between. DNA for the CDR3: TGTGCCTGGACCCTCTGGGGGGGGCGCACAGATACGCAGTATTTT. Its protein is CAWTLWGGRTDTQYF. The entire variable domain, with the rest obtained from reference TRBV30 and TRBJ2-3, is as follows: SQTIHQWPATLVQPVGSPLSLECTVEGTSNPNLYWYRQAAGRGLQLLFYSVGIGQISSEVPQNLSASRPQDRQFILSSKKLLLSDSGFYLCAWTLWGGRTDTQYFGPGTRLTVL.

J is TRBJ1-2 and V is TRBV25-1; 7 bases map to TRBD1. With 4 bases clipped from V and 4 bases from J, the junction kept 6 bases outside the gene matches. Looked up from germline, CDR1 is MGHDK and CDR2 is SYGVNS. This CDR3 spans 14 amino acids. CDR3 loop: CASSAQGVAYGYTF. CDR3 coding DNA: TGTGCCAGCAGTGCCCAGGGGGTGGCCTATGGCTACACCTTC.